What follows are 8 T cell receptor beta chains derived from one specimen sequenced in a study of early T cells in non-severe SARS-CoV-2 infection. Using its own MiXCR run on the 5' RACE reads, TCRdb lists one record per CDR3 protein. Among 65,000 to 85,000 distinct CDR3 sequences listed, roughly 16% were seen once. Sequencing input: whole blood. The receptor set was obtained from an adult who was a healthcare worker with PCR-confirmed SARS-CoV-2 infection or an uninfected control (not recorded which).

This clonotype was observed a handful of times. The J gene is TRBJ1-2, the V gene TRBV6-5, with D unresolved. CDR1 and CDR2 from the germline V gene are MNHEY and SVGAGI. This CDR3 has 13 amino acids. The ends were cut back, 5 bases at V and 4 bases at J, with 11 bases in the middle. CDR3 protein: CASSRGYSYGYTF. CDR3 coding DNA: TGTGCCAGCAGTCGAGGTTACTCCTATGGCTACACCTTC.

There are many counts of this clonotype. The chain links TRBV7-3 to TRBJ1-1; D is unclear. V was clipped by 4 bases and J by 0 bases, with 6 bases between them. The germline V gene encodes CDR1 SGHTA and CDR2 FQGTGA. This CDR3 is 13 amino acids long. CDR3 nucleotides: TGTGCCAGCAGCTCGCAACTGAACACTGAAGCTTTCTTT. It specifies CASSSQLNTEAFF.

This clonotype was found a few times. The J gene is TRBJ2-3, the V gene TRBV5-4, with 11 bases that match TRBD2. This CDR3 comprises 14 residues. Trimming at V came to 3 bases and at J to 5 bases, leaving 2 bases not matched to a gene. The V gene's germline CDR1 is SGHNT and CDR2 YYREEE (reference sequence). The DNA of the CDR3 is TGTGCCAGCAGCTCGGGACTAGCGGTAGATACGCAGTATTTT. The encoded protein is CASSSGLAVDTQYF. Combining the CDR3 with reference TRBV5-4 and TRBJ2-3 gives the whole variable domain ETGVTQSPTHLIKTRGQQVTLRCSSQSGHNTVSWYQQALGQGPQFIFQYYREEENGRGNFPPRFSGLQFPNYSSELNVNALELDDSALYLCASSSGLAVDTQYFGPGTRLTVL.

In its sample, this clonotype was seen many times. This chain uses TRBV6-5 with TRBJ2-7; 8 nucleotides line up with TRBD2. There are 16 residues in the CDR3. Germline V lookup: CDR1 MNHEY, CDR2 SVGAGI. The junction had 10 bases not matched to a gene; V was cut back by 1 base and J by 5 bases. The CDR3 DNA reads TGTGCCAGCAGTTACTTCAAAACCGGGGGGGGCCACGAGCAGTACTTC. Translating gives CASSYFKTGGGHEQYF.

The V and J genes are TRBV28 and TRBJ1-1; D gene unclear. Trimming removed 7 bases from V and 6 bases from J, with 12 bases in between. CDR3 length equals 12 residues. Per the germline V gene, CDR1 is MDHEN and CDR2 is SYDVKM. Here the CDR3 DNA reads TGTGCCAGCATCGATATATACGCTGAAGCTTTCTTT. Translating it yields CASIDIYAEAFF.

This clonotype has only a few counts. The J gene is TRBJ2-2, the V gene TRBV6-6; D is unresolved. The germline V gene has CDR1 MNHNY and CDR2 SVGAGI (reference sequence). This CDR3 contains 13 residues. The V end was cut by 7 bases, the J end by 6 bases, with 12 bases between. As DNA, the CDR3 is TGTGCCAGCATCGCCCCCCCTGCCGGGGAGCTGTTTTTT. The encoded protein is CASIAPPAGELFF.

V gene TRBV7-9 combines with J gene TRBJ2-1; D possibly matches TRBD1 or TRBD2 (5 bases each). V lost 7 bases and J 0 bases, leaving 13 bases between the germline ends. CDR1 SEHNR and CDR2 FQNEAQ come from the germline V gene (reference sequence). The CDR3 runs to 15 residues. This chain's CDR3 is CASTYMGVSYNEQFF. The DNA for the CDR3 is TGTGCCAGCACCTATATGGGGGTCTCCTACAATGAGCAGTTCTTC.

The table lists this clonotype with a few counts. V gene TRBV27 combines with J gene TRBJ1-2; 7 nucleotides align to TRBD1. V lost 5 bases to trimming and J lost 5 bases; unmatched junction nucleotides: 11. The CDR3 has 15 residues. Germline CDR1 and CDR2: MNHEY and SMNVEV (reference sequence). The CDR3 protein is CASSPQTGPGYGYTF. The CDR3 DNA reads TGTGCCAGCAGTCCGCAGACAGGGCCGGGGTATGGCTACACCTTC.